The 13 T cell receptor beta chains below come from one sample, sequenced in a study of blood T cell repertoires in COVID-19. Some clones are missing from TCRdb's copy, which holds only in-frame ones; the method was immunoSEQ multiplex PCR. The sample shows 45,000 to 65,000 clones, over 80% of them seen only once. The specimen sequenced was peripheral blood. The receptors originated from a human donor in a cohort sampled during active COVID-19.

This clone was counted at least ten times. CDR3 DNA: TGTGCCATCAGTGAGCAAGGACAGTACAATGAGCAGTTCTTC. It translates to CAISEQGQYNEQFF. J is TRBJ2-1 and V is TRBV10-3, with D maybe TRBD1 (6 bases). V shed 2 bases and J shed 4 bases, with 9 bases lying between them. This CDR3 has 14 residues. The germline V gene encodes CDR1 ENHRY and CDR2 SYGVKD.

J is TRBJ2-3 and V is TRBV7-3; TRBD2 might be the D (5 bases). This CDR3 has 14 residues. V was trimmed by 4 bases and J by 3 bases, leaving 11 bases between them. Germline CDR1 is SGHTA and CDR2 is FQGTGA. The DNA of the CDR3 is TGTGCCAGCAGCTCCCGTTCGGGGACAGATACGCAGTATTTT. It encodes CASSSRSGTDTQYF. Together with reference TRBV7-3 and TRBJ2-3, the CDR3 gives the full variable domain: GAGVSQTPSNKVTEKGKYVELRCDPISGHTALYWYRQSLGQGPEFLIYFQGTGAADDSGLPNDRFFAVRPEGSVSTLKIQRTERGDSAVYLCASSSRSGTDTQYFGPGTRLTVL.

The chain uses TRBV6-5 and TRBJ2-7; 7 bases map to TRBD1. Germline loops: CDR1 MNHEY, CDR2 SVGAGI. The CDR3 has 14 residues. The V and J ends lost 10 bases and 2 bases, in that order; junction bases with no gene match: 11. The CDR3, as DNA: TGTGCCATCAGAGGACAGGTGAGGACCTACGAGCAGTACTTC. Its protein is CAIRGQVRTYEQYF.

Only a few counts were recorded for this clone. The chain uses TRBV30 and TRBJ1-2; D uncertain. The CDR3 covers 13 residues. Germline CDR1 is GTSNPN and CDR2 is SVGIG (reference sequence). With 1 base removed from V and 7 bases from J, the gap between germline ends came to 13 bases. CDR3: CAWSAQRRAGYTF. CDR3 DNA: TGTGCCTGGAGTGCTCAACGGAGGGCTGGCTACACCTTC.

This chain joins TRBV6-5 and TRBJ1-1, with 10 bases lining up with TRBD1. The CDR3 extends over 14 amino acids. The V gene's germline CDR1 is MNHEY and CDR2 SVGAGI. V trimming: 5 bases; J trimming: 4 bases; junction bases outside the gene matches: 4. As DNA, the CDR3 is TGTGCCAGCAGTCTTCGGACAGGGGGCACTGAAGCTTTCTTT. Encoded protein: CASSLRTGGTEAFF.

The V gene is TRBV30, the J gene TRBJ1-2; D is uncertain. Deletions cut 1 base from V and 3 bases from J, with 9 bases between. The CDR3 consists of 13 residues. Germline lookup yields CDR1 GTSNPN and CDR2 SVGIG (reference sequence). Here the CDR3 reads CAWSAGEYYGYTF. CDR3 nucleotides: TGTGCCTGGAGTGCCGGGGAATACTATGGCTACACCTTC.

V and J are TRBV2 and TRBJ2-7, with TRBD2 identical over 8 bases. V was clipped by 10 bases and J by 2 bases; unmatched bases: 7. The germline V gene has CDR1 SNHLY and CDR2 FYNNEI. The CDR3 spans 13 residues. CDR3 region: CAILLAVTYEQYF. The CDR3 region has the DNA TGTGCCATCTTACTAGCGGTTACCTACGAGCAGTACTTC.

The chain carries TRBV29-1 and TRBJ1-2; 7 nucleotides match TRBD1. The V and J ends lost 4 bases and 3 bases, in that order; junction bases with no gene match: 2. The CDR3 contains 12 residues. The V gene's germline CDR1 is SQVTM and CDR2 ANQGSEA. CDR3 residues: CSVAQGDYGYTF. In DNA, the CDR3 is TGCAGCGTTGCCCAGGGGGACTATGGCTACACCTTC.

The gene calls are TRBV7-9 and TRBJ2-1; 7 nucleotides agree with TRBD2. CDR1 SEHNR and CDR2 FQNEAQ come from the germline V gene (reference sequence). The CDR3 loop spans 15 amino acids. The ends lost 5 bases at V and 5 bases at J; junction bases unmatched: 9. The CDR3 DNA reads TGTGCCAGCAGCCCTTGGGTGCTAGCGGACAATGAGCAGTTCTTC. Translating it yields CASSPWVLADNEQFF.

This clone turned up a few times. V is TRBV19 and J is TRBJ2-2, with D tentatively TRBD1 (5 bases). Germline CDR1 is LNHDA and CDR2 is SQIVND (reference sequence). This CDR3 is built from 15 residues. The V gene lost 5 bases and the J gene lost 6 bases, with 16 bases spanning the gap. The CDR3 sequence: CASSPSGLQPGELFF. The CDR3 region has the DNA TGTGCCAGTAGTCCCTCAGGGTTGCAGCCCGGGGAGCTGTTTTTT.

CDR3 in DNA: TGTGCCAGCAGCCAACTTACGGGAGGGCCAAATGAGCAGTTCTTC. Amino acids: CASSQLTGGPNEQFF. The chain joins TRBV4-2 to TRBJ2-1; 8 nucleotides agree with TRBD2. This CDR3 spans 15 amino acids. The germline V gene has CDR1 LGHNA and CDR2 YNFKEQ. V shed 2 bases, J shed 7 bases, and the junction held 7 bases outside the gene matches.

The chain is built from TRBV5-4 and TRBJ2-5; TRBD2 agrees at 10 bases. From germline, CDR1 is SGHNT and CDR2 YYREEE (reference sequence). The CDR3 contains 17 residues. With 3 bases clipped from V and 5 bases from J, the junction kept 13 bases outside the gene matches. For the CDR3, the DNA is TGTGCCAGCAGCTCTCTAGCGGGGGCCATGGGTACGGAGACCCAGTACTTC. Translated, it gives CASSSLAGAMGTETQYF.

The chain couples TRBV7-2 to TRBJ2-3; D is possibly TRBD2 (6 bases). The V gene's germline CDR1 is SGHTA and CDR2 FQGNSA. The germline V and J ends were trimmed by 0 bases and 5 bases, with 6 bases remaining between them. The length of the CDR3 is 13 residues. This chain's CDR3 is CASSLAGGDTQYF. The CDR3, as DNA: TGTGCCAGCAGCTTAGCGGGGGGAGATACGCAGTATTTT.